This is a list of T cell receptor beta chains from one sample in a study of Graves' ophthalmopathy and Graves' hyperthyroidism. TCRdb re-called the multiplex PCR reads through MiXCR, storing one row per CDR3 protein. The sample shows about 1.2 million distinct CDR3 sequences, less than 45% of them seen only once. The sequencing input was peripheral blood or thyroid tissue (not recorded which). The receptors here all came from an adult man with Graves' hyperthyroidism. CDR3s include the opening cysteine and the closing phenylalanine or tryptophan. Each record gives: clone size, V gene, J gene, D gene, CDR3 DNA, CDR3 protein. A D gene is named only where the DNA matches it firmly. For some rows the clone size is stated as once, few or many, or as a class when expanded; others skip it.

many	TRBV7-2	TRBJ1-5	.	TGTGCCAGCAGCTTAGCGCTTGATTGGGACAGCAATCAGCCCCAGCATTTT	CASSLALDWDSNQPQHF
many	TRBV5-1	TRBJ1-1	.	TGCGCCAGCAGCACAGGGTTGGTTGGCGCTGAAGCTTTCTTT	CASSTGLVGAEAFF
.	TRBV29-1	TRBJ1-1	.	TGCAGCGCTGGGGGCAAGGGTATGGCTTTCTTT	CSAGGKGMAFF
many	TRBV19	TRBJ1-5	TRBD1	TGTGCCAGTAGGACAGGGGGCGCGTTACATCAGCCCCAGCATTTT	CASRTGGALHQPQHF
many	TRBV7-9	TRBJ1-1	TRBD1	TGTGCCAGCAGCGCCACAGGGGGCGTCGCTTTCTTT	CASSATGGVAFF
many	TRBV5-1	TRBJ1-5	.	TGCGCCAGCAGCTTGGGTGGGGACAATCAGCCCCAGCATTTT	CASSLGGDNQPQHF
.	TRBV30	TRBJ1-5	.	TGTGCCTGGAGTGTACGGACACAGTATCAGCCCCAGCATTTT	CAWSVRTQYQPQHF
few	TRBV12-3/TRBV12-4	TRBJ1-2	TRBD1	TGTGCCAGCAGTCGTTCAACAGGGGGCGTCGGCTACACCTTC	CASSRSTGGVGYTF
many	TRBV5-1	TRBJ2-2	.	TGCGCCAGCAGCTTGGTACGGGACGGGGAGCTGTTTTTT	CASSLVRDGELFF
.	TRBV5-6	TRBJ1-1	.	TGTGCCAGCAGCTTGGTTAGTGGAGATGAAGCTTTCTTT	CASSLVSGDEAFF
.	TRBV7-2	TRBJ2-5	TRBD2	TGTGCCAGTAGCCATATAGCGGGGTCCGAGACCCAGTACTTC	CASSHIAGSETQYF
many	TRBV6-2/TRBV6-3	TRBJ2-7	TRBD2	TGTGCCAGCAGTACGCCGACTAGCGGGAGGGCCGAGCAGTACTTC	CASSTPTSGRAEQYF